The 13 T cell receptor beta chains below all came from one sample that was sequenced in a study of T cells in tumors after PD-1 blockade. The protocol was immunoSEQ multiplex PCR, while the TCRdb copy is restricted to in-frame clones and leaves out a portion. This table has more than 1,500 clones, roughly two thirds appearing once. The specimen comprised tumor tissue, sampled before anti-PD-1 treatment. These receptors came from a human donor with cutaneous squamous cell carcinoma.

The gene calls are TRBV5-4 and TRBJ1-4; perhaps TRBD1 as D (5 bases). V lost 3 bases and J lost 7, with 13 bases in between. CDR3 length equals 14 residues. From germline, CDR1 is SGHNT and CDR2 YYREEE (reference sequence). As DNA, the CDR3 is TGTGCCAGCAGCTCCGCGGGGCTTGGTGAAAAACTGTTTTTT. Translating it yields CASSSAGLGEKLFF.

The chain recombines TRBV29-1 with TRBJ2-7; D not certain. V lost 5 bases, J lost 0 bases, and 14 bases lay in between. This CDR3 is built from 14 residues. The germline V gene encodes CDR1 SQVTM and CDR2 ANQGSEA. The CDR3 bases are TGCAGCGTTCTAGGAGACACCAGCTCCTACGAGCAGTACTTC. As protein: CSVLGDTSSYEQYF.

V is TRBV5-6 and J is TRBJ2-6; D call uncertain. The CDR3 length is 13 residues. The germline V and J ends were trimmed by 5 bases and 6 bases, with 9 bases remaining between them. Germline CDR1 and CDR2: SGHDT and YYEEEE. The CDR3 reads CASRGYLANVLTF. The CDR3 nucleotides are TGTGCCAGCAGGGGGTATTTGGCCAACGTCCTGACTTTC.

This clone was recorded once. V and J are TRBV7-2 and TRBJ1-2; D is perhaps TRBD1 (5 bases). V lost 5 bases to trimming and J lost 1 base, with 14 bases between them. Germline assignment: CDR1 SGHTA and CDR2 FQGNSA. The CDR3 is 15 residues long. The CDR3 spells CASSLRVGGNYGYTF. CDR3 in DNA: TGTGCCAGCAGCCTCAGGGTGGGGGGTAACTATGGCTACACCTTC.

The chain joins TRBV12-3 or TRBV12-4 to TRBJ2-7; the D is unclear. Between the trimmed V and J ends, which lost 0 bases and 6 bases, there was a span of 6 bases. This CDR3 contains 12 residues. CDR3 DNA: TGTGCCAGCAGTTTAGCGGGCCGCGAGCAGTACTTC. It specifies CASSLAGREQYF.

This chain links TRBV10-3 with TRBJ2-7; TRBD1 aligns across 9 bases. The trim removed 6 bases at V and 0 bases at J, leaving 3 bases unmatched. The CDR3 contains 14 residues. CDR1 is ENHRY and CDR2 is SYGVKD in the germline V gene. The CDR3 loop reads CAIRGDRVSYEQYF. The CDR3 DNA follows: TGTGCCATCAGGGGGGACAGGGTCTCCTACGAGCAGTACTTC.

The chain links TRBV10-3 to TRBJ1-1; D not resolved. CDR1 is ENHRY and CDR2 is SYGVKD in the germline V gene. This CDR3 comprises 13 residues. Trimming removed 6 bases at V and 2 bases at J, with 10 bases between. This CDR3 reads CAIRIESNTEAFF. The CDR3 region has the DNA TGTGCCATCAGAATCGAGTCCAACACTGAAGCTTTCTTT.

The V and J genes are TRBV9 and TRBJ1-1; the match to TRBD1 covers 7 bases. The CDR3 has 15 residues. In germline, CDR1 is SGDLS, CDR2 YYNGEE. Trimming cost V 4 bases and J 0 bases; bases outside gene matches: 6. CDR3: CASSRLTGMNTEAFF. CDR3 DNA: TGTGCCAGCAGCCGATTGACAGGGATGAACACTGAAGCTTTCTTT.

V and J are TRBV5-6 and TRBJ1-1; 9 bases line up with TRBD1. V lost 4 bases and J lost 8; bases outside the gene matches: 3. CDR1 is SGHDT, CDR2 YYEEEE, per germline. The CDR3 extends over 12 amino acids. The CDR3 coding sequence is TGTGCCAGCAGCGTGGACAGGGGCGAAGCTTTCTTT. Amino acids: CASSVDRGEAFF.

The chain carries TRBV28 and TRBJ2-2; 7 nucleotides line up with TRBD1. Germline CDR1 is MDHEN and CDR2 is SYDVKM. V shed 2 bases, J shed 5 bases, and the junction held 5 bases outside the gene matches. The CDR3 contains 15 residues. The CDR3 nucleotides are TGTGCCAGCAGTTTAGGTGACAGGGTTACCGGGGAGCTGTTTTTT. Its protein is CASSLGDRVTGELFF.

The chain carries TRBV30 and TRBJ2-4, with 11 bases matching TRBD1. The V gene's germline CDR1 is GTSNPN and CDR2 SVGIG (reference sequence). Germline trimming cut 2 bases from V and 2 bases from J; bases unmatched to any gene: 8. This CDR3 has 17 amino acids. CDR3: CAWSKSGQGASKNIQYF. DNA for the CDR3: TGTGCCTGGAGTAAATCCGGACAGGGGGCATCCAAAAACATTCAGTACTTC.

The chain carries TRBV3-1 (or the pseudogene TRBV3-2) and TRBJ2-5; TRBD2 matches 7 bases. Germline lookup yields CDR1 LGHDT and CDR2 YNNKEL (reference sequence). V trimming: 3 bases; J trimming: 4 bases; junction bases outside the gene matches: 8. The CDR3 consists of 15 residues. This chain's CDR3 is CASSQDRLAGETQYF. CDR3 nucleotide sequence: TGTGCCAGCAGCCAGGATAGACTAGCCGGAGAGACCCAGTACTTC.

This clone appeared a single time. The J gene is TRBJ2-5, the V gene TRBV7-3; D is ambiguous. Looked up from germline, CDR1 is SGHTA and CDR2 is FQGTGA. This CDR3 has 13 amino acids. V lost 5 bases, J lost 3 bases, and 10 bases lay in between. CDR3 residues: CASSPGPEETQYF. CDR3 bases: TGTGCCAGCAGCCCTGGGCCCGAAGAGACCCAGTACTTC.